This T cell receptor (beta chain) was observed in a study of T cells in Graves' hyperthyroidism and ophthalmopathy. Notes on the study in general: Most thyroid clonotypes that were expanded above 0.001 also turned up in blood.

The CDR3 runs 17 residues. Trimming cost V 1 base and J 2 bases; bases outside gene matches: 8. Germline V CDR1 and CDR2: MDHEN, SYDVKM. Details on this clonotype: Its antigen is still unknown.

Patients were excluded because of uncontrolled infection, other autoimmune disease, pregnancy or lactation. Amplified regions were TCR beta CDR3 sequences from RNA transcripts. The primer set for the first-round RT-PCR of the TCR CDR3 was HTBI. In TCRdb, the multiplex PCR reads were re-called with MiXCR into one record per CDR3 protein. Found here are 350,000 or so distinct CDR3 sequences, 20% to 25% of them singletons; the top ten hold around half. Sequenced: blood. The TCR originated in a woman between 45 and 60 years old with Graves' hyperthyroidism. The J gene is TRBJ2-3, the V gene TRBV28; 8 bases fit TRBD2. DNA of the CDR3: TGTGCCAGCAGTTTATCGTCGACGACTAGCGTCACAGATACGCAGTATTTT. Amino acid sequence: CASSLSSTTSVTDTQYF.